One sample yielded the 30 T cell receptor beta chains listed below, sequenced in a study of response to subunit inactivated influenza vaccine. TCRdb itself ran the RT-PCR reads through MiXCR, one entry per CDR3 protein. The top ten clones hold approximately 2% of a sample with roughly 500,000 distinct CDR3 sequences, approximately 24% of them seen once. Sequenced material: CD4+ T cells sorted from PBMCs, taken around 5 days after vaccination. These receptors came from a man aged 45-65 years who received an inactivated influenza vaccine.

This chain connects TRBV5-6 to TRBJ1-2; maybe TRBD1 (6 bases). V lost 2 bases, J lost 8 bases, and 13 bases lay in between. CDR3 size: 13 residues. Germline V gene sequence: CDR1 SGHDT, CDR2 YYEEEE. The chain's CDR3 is CASSLSGAVGYTF. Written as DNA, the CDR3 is TGTGCCAGCAGCTTATCAGGGGCGGTAGGCTACACCTTC.

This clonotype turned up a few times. CDR3 in amino acids: CASSLVLARDTQYF. CDR3 in DNA: TGTGCCAGCAGCTTAGTACTAGCGAGGGATACGCAGTATTTT. This rearrangement joins TRBV11-2 to TRBJ2-3, with TRBD2 matching 7 bases. Trimming removed 1 base from V and 6 bases from J; junction bases left unmatched: 4. The CDR3 is 14 residues long. Germline CDR1 and CDR2: SGHAT and FQNNGV.

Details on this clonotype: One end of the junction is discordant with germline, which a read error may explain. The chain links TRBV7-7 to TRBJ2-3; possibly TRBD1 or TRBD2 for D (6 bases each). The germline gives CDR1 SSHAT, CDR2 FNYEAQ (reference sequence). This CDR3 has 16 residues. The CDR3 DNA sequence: TGTGCTAGCAGCCTAGCGTTTGACAGGTCAGGGAATACGCAGTATTTT. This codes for CASSLAFDRSGNTQYF. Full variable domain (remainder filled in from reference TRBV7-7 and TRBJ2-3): GAGVSQSPRYKVTKRGQDVTLRCDPISSHATLYWYQQALGQGPEFLTYFNYEAQPDKSGLPSDRFSAERPEGSISTLTIQRTEQRDSAMYRCASSLAFDRSGNTQYFGPGTRLTVL.

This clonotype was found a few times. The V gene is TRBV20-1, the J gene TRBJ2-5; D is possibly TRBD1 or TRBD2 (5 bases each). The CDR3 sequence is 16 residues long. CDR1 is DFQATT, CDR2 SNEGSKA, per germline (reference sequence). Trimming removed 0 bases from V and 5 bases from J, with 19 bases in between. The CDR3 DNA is TGCAGTGCTAGAGACCCCTTGAGCCCCTGGGGGGAGACCCAGTACTTC. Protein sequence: CSARDPLSPWGETQYF.

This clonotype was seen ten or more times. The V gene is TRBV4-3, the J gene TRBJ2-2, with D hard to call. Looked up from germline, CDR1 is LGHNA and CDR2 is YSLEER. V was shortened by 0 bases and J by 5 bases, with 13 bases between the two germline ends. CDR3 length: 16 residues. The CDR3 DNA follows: TGCGCCAGCAGCCAAGATCCTCTAACTCCAACCGGGGAGCTGTTTTTT. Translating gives CASSQDPLTPTGELFF.

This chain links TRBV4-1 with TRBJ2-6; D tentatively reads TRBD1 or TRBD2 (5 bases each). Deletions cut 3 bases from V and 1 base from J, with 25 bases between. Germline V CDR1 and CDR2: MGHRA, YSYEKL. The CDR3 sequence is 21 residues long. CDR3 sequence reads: CASSQDTPGRVFGSGANVLTF. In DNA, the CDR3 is TGCGCCAGCAGCCAGGACACCCCGGGACGGGTTTTTGGGTCTGGGGCCAACGTCCTGACTTTC.

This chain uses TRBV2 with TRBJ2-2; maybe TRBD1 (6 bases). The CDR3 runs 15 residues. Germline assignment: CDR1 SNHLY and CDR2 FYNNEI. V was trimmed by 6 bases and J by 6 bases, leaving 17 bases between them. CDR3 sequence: CASRAGASRAGELFF. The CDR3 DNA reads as TGTGCCAGCAGGGCAGGGGCTAGCAGGGCCGGGGAGCTGTTTTTT. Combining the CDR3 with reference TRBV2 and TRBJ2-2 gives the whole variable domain EPEVTQTPSHQVTQMGQEVILRCVPISNHLYFYWYRQILGQKVEFLVSFYNNEISEKSEIFDDQFSVERPDGSNFTLKIRSTKLEDSAMYFCASRAGASRAGELFFGEGSRLTVL.

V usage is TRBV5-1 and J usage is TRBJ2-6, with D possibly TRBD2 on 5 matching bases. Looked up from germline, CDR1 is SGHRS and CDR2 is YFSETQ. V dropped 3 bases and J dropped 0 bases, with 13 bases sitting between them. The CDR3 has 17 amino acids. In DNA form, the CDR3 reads TGCGCCAGCAGCTCGCGGGCGGTCCCCTCTGGGGCCAACGTCCTGACTTTC. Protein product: CASSSRAVPSGANVLTF.

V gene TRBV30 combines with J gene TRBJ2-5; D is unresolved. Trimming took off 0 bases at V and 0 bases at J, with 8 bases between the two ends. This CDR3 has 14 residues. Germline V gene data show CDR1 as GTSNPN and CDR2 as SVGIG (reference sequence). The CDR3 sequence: CAWSVSLNQETQYF. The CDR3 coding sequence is TGTGCCTGGAGTGTATCGCTGAACCAAGAGACCCAGTACTTC.

CDR3 residues: CSAVDEGGVYEQYF. DNA of the CDR3: TGCAGTGCTGTAGACGAGGGTGGGGTCTACGAGCAGTACTTC. The rearrangement links TRBV20-1 to TRBJ2-7; possible D gene TRBD2, 5 bases. The CDR3 is 14 amino acids. The germline V gene has CDR1 DFQATT and CDR2 SNEGSKA (reference sequence). Trimming left V 5 bases short and J 3 bases short, with 17 bases between.

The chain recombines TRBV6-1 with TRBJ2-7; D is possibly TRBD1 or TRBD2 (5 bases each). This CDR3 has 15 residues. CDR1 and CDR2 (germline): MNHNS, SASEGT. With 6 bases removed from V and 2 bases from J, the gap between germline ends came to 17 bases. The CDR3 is CASSRDGAGAYEQYF. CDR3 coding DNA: TGTGCCAGCAGCCGGGACGGGGCGGGTGCCTACGAGCAGTACTTC.

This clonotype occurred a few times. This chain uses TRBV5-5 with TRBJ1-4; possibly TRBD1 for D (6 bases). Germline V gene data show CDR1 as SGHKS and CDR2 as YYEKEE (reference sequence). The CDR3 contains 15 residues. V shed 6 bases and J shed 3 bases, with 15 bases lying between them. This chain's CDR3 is CASITFPGANEKLFF. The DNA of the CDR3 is TGTGCCAGCATTACTTTCCCAGGGGCTAATGAAAAACTGTTTTTT.

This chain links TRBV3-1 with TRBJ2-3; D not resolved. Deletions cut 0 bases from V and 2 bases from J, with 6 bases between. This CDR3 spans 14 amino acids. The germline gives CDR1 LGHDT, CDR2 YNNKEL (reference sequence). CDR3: CASSQDYATDTQYF. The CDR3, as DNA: TGTGCCAGCAGCCAAGATTACGCCACAGATACGCAGTATTTT.

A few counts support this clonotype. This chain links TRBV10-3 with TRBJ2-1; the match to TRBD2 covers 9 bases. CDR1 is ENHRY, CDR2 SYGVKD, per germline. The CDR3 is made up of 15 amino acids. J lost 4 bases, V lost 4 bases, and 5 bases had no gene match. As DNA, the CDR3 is TGTGCCATCAGTGTCGCGGGGGGGGCTTACAATGAGCAGTTCTTC. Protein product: CAISVAGGAYNEQFF.

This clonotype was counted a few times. This CDR3 is CAISEIRGRTDTQYF. The CDR3 DNA reads as TGTGCCATCAGTGAGATAAGGGGACGCACAGATACGCAGTATTTT. This chain joins TRBV10-3 and TRBJ2-3; D assignment may be TRBD1 or TRBD2 (5 bases each). Germline V gene data show CDR1 as ENHRY and CDR2 as SYGVKD. The CDR3 runs 15 residues. Trimming stripped 2 bases from V and 1 base from J, with 10 bases between.

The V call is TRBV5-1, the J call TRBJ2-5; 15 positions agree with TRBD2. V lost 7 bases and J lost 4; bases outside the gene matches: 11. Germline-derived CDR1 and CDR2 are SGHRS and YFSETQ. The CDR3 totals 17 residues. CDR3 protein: CASYPGLAGGRAETQYF. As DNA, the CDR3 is TGCGCCAGCTACCCCGGACTAGCGGGAGGGCGAGCAGAGACCCAGTACTTC.

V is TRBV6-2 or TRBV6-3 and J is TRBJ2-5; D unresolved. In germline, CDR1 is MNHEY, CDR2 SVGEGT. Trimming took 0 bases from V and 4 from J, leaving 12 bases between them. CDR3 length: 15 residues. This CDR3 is CASSYSISPGETQYF. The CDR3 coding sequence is TGTGCCAGCAGTTACTCGATTTCCCCCGGAGAGACCCAGTACTTC.

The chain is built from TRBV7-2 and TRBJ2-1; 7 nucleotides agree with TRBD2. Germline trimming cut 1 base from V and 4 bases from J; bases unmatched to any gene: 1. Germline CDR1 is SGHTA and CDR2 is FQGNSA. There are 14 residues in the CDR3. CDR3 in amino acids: CASSLVGGYNEQFF. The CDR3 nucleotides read TGTGCCAGCAGCTTAGTGGGGGGGTACAATGAGCAGTTCTTC.

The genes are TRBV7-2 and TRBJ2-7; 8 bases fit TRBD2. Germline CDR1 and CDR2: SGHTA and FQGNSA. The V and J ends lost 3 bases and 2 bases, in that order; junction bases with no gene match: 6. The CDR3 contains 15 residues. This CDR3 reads CASSLGSGGPYEQYF. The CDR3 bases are TGTGCCAGCAGCTTGGGGAGCGGGGGCCCCTACGAGCAGTACTTC.

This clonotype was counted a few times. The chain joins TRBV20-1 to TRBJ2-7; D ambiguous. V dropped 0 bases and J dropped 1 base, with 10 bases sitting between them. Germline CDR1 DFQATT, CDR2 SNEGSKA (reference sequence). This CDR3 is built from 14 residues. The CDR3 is CSAREPPRSYEQYF. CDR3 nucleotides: TGCAGTGCTAGAGAGCCCCCTAGGTCCTACGAGCAGTACTTC.

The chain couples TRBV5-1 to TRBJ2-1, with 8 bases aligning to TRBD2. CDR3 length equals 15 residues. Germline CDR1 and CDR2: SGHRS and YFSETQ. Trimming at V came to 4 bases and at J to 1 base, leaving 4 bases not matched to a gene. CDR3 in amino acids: CASSQLAESYNEQFF. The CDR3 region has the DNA TGCGCCAGCAGCCAACTAGCGGAGTCCTACAATGAGCAGTTCTTC.

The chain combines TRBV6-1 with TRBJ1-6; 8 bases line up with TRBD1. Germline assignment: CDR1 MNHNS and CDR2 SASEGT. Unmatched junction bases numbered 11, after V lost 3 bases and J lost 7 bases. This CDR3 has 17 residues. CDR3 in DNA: TGTGCCAGCAGTGACAGGGGGCGACTATCCTTCAATTCACCCCTCCACTTT. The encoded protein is CASSDRGRLSFNSPLHF.

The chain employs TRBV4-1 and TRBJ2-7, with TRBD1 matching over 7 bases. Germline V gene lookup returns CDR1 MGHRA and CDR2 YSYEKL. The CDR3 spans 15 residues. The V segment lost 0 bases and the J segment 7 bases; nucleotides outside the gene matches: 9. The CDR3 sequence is CASSQEGTVAWEQYF. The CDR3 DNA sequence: TGCGCCAGCAGCCAAGAGGGGACAGTGGCCTGGGAGCAGTACTTC.

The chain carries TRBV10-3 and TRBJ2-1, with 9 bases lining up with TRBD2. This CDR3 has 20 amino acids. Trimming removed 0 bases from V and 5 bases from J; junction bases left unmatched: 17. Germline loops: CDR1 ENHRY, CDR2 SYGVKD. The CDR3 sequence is CAISESKGRPAGGTNNEQFF. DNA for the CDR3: TGTGCCATCAGTGAGTCGAAAGGGCGGCCAGCGGGGGGTACGAACAATGAGCAGTTCTTC.

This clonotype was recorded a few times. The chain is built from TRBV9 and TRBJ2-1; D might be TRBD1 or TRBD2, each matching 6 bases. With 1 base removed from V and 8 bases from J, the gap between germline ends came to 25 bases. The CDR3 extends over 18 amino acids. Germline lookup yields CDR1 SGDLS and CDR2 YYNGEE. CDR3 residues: CASSVQGVGGRHLDEQFF. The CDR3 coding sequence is TGTGCCAGCAGCGTACAAGGGGTAGGGGGGAGGCACCTAGATGAGCAGTTCTTC.

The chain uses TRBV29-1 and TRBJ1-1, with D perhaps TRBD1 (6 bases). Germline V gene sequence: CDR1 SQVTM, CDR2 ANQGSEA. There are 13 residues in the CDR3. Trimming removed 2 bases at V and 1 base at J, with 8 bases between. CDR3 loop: CSVERQANTEAFF. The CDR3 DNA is TGCAGCGTTGAAAGACAGGCGAACACTGAAGCTTTCTTT.

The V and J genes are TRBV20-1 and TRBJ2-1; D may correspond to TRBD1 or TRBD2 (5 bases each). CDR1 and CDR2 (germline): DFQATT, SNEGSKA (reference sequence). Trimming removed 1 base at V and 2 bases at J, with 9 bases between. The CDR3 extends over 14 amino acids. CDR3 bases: TGCAGTGCTAGAGTTGGGACGGCCTACAATGAGCAGTTCTTC. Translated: CSARVGTAYNEQFF.

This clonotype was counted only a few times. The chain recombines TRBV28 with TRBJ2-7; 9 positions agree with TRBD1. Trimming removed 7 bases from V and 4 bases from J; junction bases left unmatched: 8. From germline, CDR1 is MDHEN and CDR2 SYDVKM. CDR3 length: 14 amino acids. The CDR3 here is CASTTGTGPYEQYF. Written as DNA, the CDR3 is TGTGCCAGCACCACAGGGACAGGGCCTTACGAGCAGTACTTC.

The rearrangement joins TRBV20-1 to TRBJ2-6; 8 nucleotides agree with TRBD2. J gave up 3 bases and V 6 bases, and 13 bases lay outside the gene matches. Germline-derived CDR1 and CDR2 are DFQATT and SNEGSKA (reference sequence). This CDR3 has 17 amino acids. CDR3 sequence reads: CSATSGGSALGANVLTF. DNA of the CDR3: TGCAGTGCAACGAGCGGGGGTAGTGCCCTTGGGGCCAACGTCCTGACTTTC.

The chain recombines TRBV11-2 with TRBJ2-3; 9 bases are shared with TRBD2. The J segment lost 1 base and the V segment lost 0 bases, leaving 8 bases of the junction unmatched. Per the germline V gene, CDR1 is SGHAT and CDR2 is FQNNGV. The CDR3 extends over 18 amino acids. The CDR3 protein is CASSLEARGGIRTDTQYF. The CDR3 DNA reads TGTGCCAGCAGCTTAGAGGCGCGGGGGGGCATCCGCACAGATACGCAGTATTTT. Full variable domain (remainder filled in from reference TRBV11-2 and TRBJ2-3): EAGVAQSPRYKIIEKRQSVAFWCNPISGHATLYWYQQILGQGPKLLIQFQNNGVVDDSQLPKDRFSAERLKGVDSTLKIQPAKLEDSAVYLCASSLEARGGIRTDTQYFGPGTRLTVL.